A single sample gave rise to the 21 T cell receptor beta chains below, sequenced in a study of blood T cell repertoires in COVID-19. The protocol was immunoSEQ multiplex PCR, while the TCRdb copy is restricted to in-frame clones and leaves out a portion. This table holds almost 400,000 clones, around 87% found once. The sample was PBMCs or T cells enriched from blood (not recorded which). The origin of the receptors is a woman in her 30s with acute COVID-19.

The chain links TRBV6-5 to TRBJ2-1; possibly TRBD2 for D (6 bases). This CDR3 has 15 residues. V gave up 10 bases and J gave up 0 bases, with 16 bases separating them. Germline CDR1 and CDR2: MNHEY and SVGAGI. Written as DNA, the CDR3 is TGTGCCACCCAAACGTACGGGGGCTCCTACAATGAGCAGTTCTTC. It codes for CATQTYGGSYNEQFF.

V gene TRBV4-3 combines with J gene TRBJ1-2, with 9 bases that match TRBD1. This CDR3 contains 17 residues. Germline V lookup: CDR1 LGHNA, CDR2 YSLEER. V shed 1 base and J 2 bases; nucleotides not matched to a gene: 8. In DNA form, the CDR3 reads TGCGCCAGCAGCCAAGGTTTCCCGGACAGGGGCAACTATGGCTACACCTTC. Amino acid sequence: CASSQGFPDRGNYGYTF.

The J gene is TRBJ1-4, the V gene TRBV30; no clear D gene. CDR1 is GTSNPN, CDR2 SVGIG, per germline (reference sequence). The CDR3 contains 13 residues. V was pared by 5 bases and J by 0 bases, with 7 bases between. Written as DNA, the CDR3 is TGTGCCTGGGACGGGTCAACTAATGAAAAACTGTTTTTT. Its protein product is CAWDGSTNEKLFF.

This chain joins TRBV2 and TRBJ2-7, with TRBD2 identical over 7 bases. Per germline, CDR1 SNHLY and CDR2 FYNNEI. This CDR3 is built from 15 residues. V was pared by 4 bases and J by 2 bases, with 8 bases of the junction left unmatched. The CDR3 bases are TGTGCCAGCAGTGGGCCTAGCGGAGAACCCTACGAGCAGTACTTC. Amino acid sequence: CASSGPSGEPYEQYF.

V gene TRBV5-1 combines with J gene TRBJ1-4; TRBD1 matches at 7 bases. The CDR3 runs 15 residues. Per germline, CDR1 SGHRS and CDR2 YFSETQ. The V and J ends lost 4 bases and 6 bases, in that order; junction bases with no gene match: 9. This CDR3 is CASSRNRGRDEKLFF. CDR3 bases: TGCGCCAGCAGCCGGAACAGGGGACGGGATGAAAAACTGTTTTTT.

There are a few counts of this clone. V usage is TRBV7-9 and J usage is TRBJ2-3; TRBD1 matches at 11 bases. V lost 7 bases, J lost 4 bases, and 4 bases stayed unmatched. The germline CDR1 and CDR2 sequences are SEHNR and FQNEAQ (reference sequence). This CDR3 spans 14 amino acids. The CDR3 spells CASTKDRGPDTQYF. In DNA form, the CDR3 reads TGTGCCAGCACCAAGGACAGGGGGCCAGATACGCAGTATTTT. The entire variable domain, with the rest obtained from reference TRBV7-9 and TRBJ2-3, is as follows: DTGVSQNPRHKITKRGQNVTFRCDPISEHNRLYWYRQTLGQGPEFLTYFQNEAQLEKSRLLSDRFSAERPKGSFSTLEIQRTEQGDSAMYLCASTKDRGPDTQYFGPGTRLTVL.

The DNA for the CDR3 is TGTGCCAGCAGTCAACTTGGATATAGCGGGGGTTTTCATGAGCAGTTCTTC. As protein: CASSQLGYSGGFHEQFF. This rearrangement joins TRBV5-6 to TRBJ2-1; 9 bases are a match to TRBD2. Germline V gives CDR1 SGHDT, CDR2 YYEEEE. Germline trimming cut 5 bases from V and 8 bases from J; bases unmatched to any gene: 17. The CDR3 has 17 amino acids.

The J gene is TRBJ1-1, the V gene TRBV6-2 or TRBV6-3; no clear D. The CDR3 has 14 residues. Trimming removed 5 bases from V and 2 bases from J, with 12 bases in between. Germline assignment: CDR1 MNHEY and CDR2 SVGEGT. CDR3: CASSPWGGNTEAFF. The CDR3 DNA is TGTGCCAGCAGTCCGTGGGGAGGTAACACTGAAGCTTTCTTT.

This clone appeared a few times. The J gene is TRBJ1-5, the V gene TRBV10-2; D is possibly TRBD1 (5 bases). Trimming removed 4 bases from V and 5 bases from J, with 9 bases in between. The germline gives CDR1 WSHSY, CDR2 SAAADI. This CDR3 has 13 residues. The CDR3 nucleotides are TGCGCCAGCAGTGTTCGGGGGGATCAGCCCCAGCATTTT. It is translated as CASSVRGDQPQHF.

V gene TRBV19 combines with J gene TRBJ2-5; tentative D call: TRBD1 (6 bases). The CDR3 is made up of 16 amino acids. Germline V gene data show CDR1 as LNHDA and CDR2 as SQIVND (reference sequence). The germline V and J ends were trimmed by 3 bases and 5 bases, with 19 bases remaining between them. The DNA of the CDR3 is TGTGCCAGTAGTATCCGCTACAGGGCCGATGGGGAGACCCAGTACTTC. Translating it yields CASSIRYRADGETQYF. The full variable domain, its missing parts supplied by reference TRBV19 and TRBJ2-5, is DGGITQSPKYLFRKEGQNVTLSCEQNLNHDAMYWYRQDPGQGLRLIYYSQIVNDFQKGDIAEGYSVSREKKESFPLTVTSAQKNPTAFYLCASSIRYRADGETQYFGPGTRLLVL.

There are a few counts of this clone. The V call is TRBV27, the J call TRBJ1-6, with D unclear. Germline loops: CDR1 MNHEY, CDR2 SMNVEV (reference sequence). The CDR3 has 12 amino acids. Trimming took 4 bases from V and 8 from J, leaving 6 bases between them. The CDR3 nucleotides read TGTGCCAGCAGTTCTGGGCATTCACCCCTCCACTTT. Its translation is CASSSGHSPLHF.

The chain employs TRBV29-1 and TRBJ1-2, with 7 bases matching TRBD1. The ends lost 6 bases at V and 0 bases at J; junction bases unmatched: 4. The germline V gene has CDR1 SQVTM and CDR2 ANQGSEA. This CDR3 region has 13 residues. The DNA of the CDR3 is TGCAGCGTGGACAGGAGATCTAACTATGGCTACACCTTC. Translated, it gives CSVDRRSNYGYTF.

The chain is built from TRBV6-1 and TRBJ2-7, with a tentative D call TRBD2 (5 bases). Trimming cost V 2 bases and J 3 bases, with 5 bases left between them. The CDR3 contains 12 residues. CDR1 MNHNS and CDR2 SASEGT come from the germline V gene. In DNA form, the CDR3 reads TGTGCCAGCAGTGAACGGGGCTACGAGCAGTACTTC. Its protein is CASSERGYEQYF.

The J gene is TRBJ1-4, the V gene TRBV7-9, with TRBD1 matching 11 bases. J was trimmed by 0 bases and V by 5 bases; bases with no gene match: 11. There are 19 residues in the CDR3. In germline, CDR1 is SEHNR, CDR2 FQNEAQ (reference sequence). The CDR3 sequence: CASSPSDGQGAATNEKLFF. The CDR3 coding sequence is TGTGCCAGCAGCCCCTCGGACGGACAGGGGGCTGCAACTAATGAAAAACTGTTTTTT.

The chain combines TRBV27 with TRBJ1-6, with D possibly being TRBD1 (5 bases). CDR1 is MNHEY, CDR2 SMNVEV, per germline (reference sequence). The CDR3 length is 16 residues. The V and J ends lost 5 bases and 6 bases respectively, with 17 bases between them. CDR3 protein: CASSGPSQGSNSPLHF. The CDR3 bases are TGTGCCAGCAGTGGGCCCTCTCAGGGTAGTAATTCACCCCTCCACTTT.

This rearrangement joins TRBV5-7 to TRBJ1-1; possibly TRBD1 for D (5 bases). TRBV5-7 carries the ORF label, with uncertain function. There are 15 residues in the CDR3. The V gene lost 0 bases and the J gene lost 5 bases, with 14 bases spanning the gap. The CDR3 is CASSLAPREGTEAFF. The CDR3 nucleotides are TGTGCCAGCAGCTTGGCTCCCAGGGAGGGAACTGAAGCTTTCTTT.

In this sample, this clone turned up once. This rearrangement joins TRBV9 to TRBJ2-1; a weak D match, TRBD2 (5 bases). V lost 0 bases and J lost 6, with 13 bases in between. Germline-derived CDR1 and CDR2 are SGDLS and YYNGEE. CDR3 length equals 15 residues. DNA for the CDR3: TGTGCCAGCAGCGTAGCCGGTAGCGTGGCCAATGAGCAGTTCTTC. As protein: CASSVAGSVANEQFF.

This clone came up once. This chain connects TRBV20-1 to TRBJ2-3, with unresolved D. CDR1 is DFQATT and CDR2 is SNEGSKA in the germline V gene (reference sequence). The length of the CDR3 is 12 residues. V was cut by 3 bases and J by 1 base, with 5 bases left in between. CDR3 loop: CSASQGTDTQYF. The CDR3 DNA reads as TGCAGTGCTAGTCAGGGCACAGATACGCAGTATTTT.

The chain recombines TRBV19 with TRBJ2-1; tentative D call: TRBD2 (6 bases). The germline V and J ends were trimmed by 4 bases and 16 bases, with 20 bases remaining between them. The germline V gene encodes CDR1 LNHDA and CDR2 SQIVND (reference sequence). This CDR3 spans 13 amino acids. The CDR3 DNA reads TGTGCCAGTAGTACGCCCGGACTATCCGGCCTCTTCTTC. This sequence encodes CASSTPGLSGLFF.

This clone appeared many times. The chain has TRBV4-2 and TRBJ1-1; 8 bases are shared with TRBD1. Germline V gene data show CDR1 as LGHNA and CDR2 as YNFKEQ. This CDR3 region has 17 residues. V shed 4 bases and J 1 base; nucleotides not matched to a gene: 11. As DNA, the CDR3 is TGTGCCAGCAGCCCCGTCGGACAGGGATCTCGGAACACTGAAGCTTTCTTT. Translation gives CASSPVGQGSRNTEAFF.

The chain uses TRBV14 and TRBJ2-7, with D possibly being TRBD1 (6 bases). The ends were cut back, 3 bases at V and 0 bases at J, with 6 bases in the middle. Germline CDR1 SGHDN, CDR2 FVKESK. CDR3 size: 13 residues. CDR3 amino acids: CASSQGASYEQYF. Written as DNA, the CDR3 is TGTGCCAGCAGCCAGGGGGCCTCCTACGAGCAGTACTTC.